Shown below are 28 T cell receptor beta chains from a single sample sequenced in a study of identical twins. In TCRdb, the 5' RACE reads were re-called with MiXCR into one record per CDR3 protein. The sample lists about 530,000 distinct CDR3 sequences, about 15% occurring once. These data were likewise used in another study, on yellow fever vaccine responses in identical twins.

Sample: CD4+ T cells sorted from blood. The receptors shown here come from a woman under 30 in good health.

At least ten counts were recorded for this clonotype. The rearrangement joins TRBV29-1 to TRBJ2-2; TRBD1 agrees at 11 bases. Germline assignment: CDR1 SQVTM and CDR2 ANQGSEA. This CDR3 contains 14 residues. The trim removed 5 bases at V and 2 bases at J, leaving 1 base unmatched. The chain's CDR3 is CSVRTGGNTGELFF. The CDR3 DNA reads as TGCAGCGTTAGGACAGGGGGCAACACCGGGGAGCTGTTTTTT.

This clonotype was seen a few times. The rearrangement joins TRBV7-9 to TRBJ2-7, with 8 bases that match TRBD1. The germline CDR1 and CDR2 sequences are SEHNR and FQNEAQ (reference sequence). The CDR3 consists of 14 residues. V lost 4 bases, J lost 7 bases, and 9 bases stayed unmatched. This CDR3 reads CASSSQGASGEQYF. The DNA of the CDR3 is TGTGCCAGCAGCTCTCAGGGGGCGTCGGGTGAGCAGTACTTC.

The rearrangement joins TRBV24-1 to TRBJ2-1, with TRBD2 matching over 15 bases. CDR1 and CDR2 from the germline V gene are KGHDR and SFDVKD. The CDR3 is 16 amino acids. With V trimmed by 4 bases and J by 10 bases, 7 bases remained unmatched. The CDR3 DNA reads TGTGCCACCAGTGACTTTCCCGGGACTAGCGGGAGGGAGCAGTTCTTC. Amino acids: CATSDFPGTSGREQFF.

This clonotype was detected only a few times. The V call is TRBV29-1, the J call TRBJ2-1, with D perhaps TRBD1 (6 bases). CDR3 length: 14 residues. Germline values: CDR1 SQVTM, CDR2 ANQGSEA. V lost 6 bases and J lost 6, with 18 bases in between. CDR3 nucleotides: TGCAGCGTACACGACCAGGGGTTCGGCAATGAGCAGTTCTTC. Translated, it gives CSVHDQGFGNEQFF.

The DNA of the CDR3 is TGTGCCAGCAGTTACTCGGACAGGTCGGGCTCCTACGAGCAGTACGTC. It specifies CASSYSDRSGSYEQYV. The chain links TRBV6-2 or TRBV6-3 to TRBJ2-7; TRBD1 agrees at 7 bases. The CDR3 is 16 amino acids. From germline, CDR1 is MNHEY and CDR2 SVGEGT. V was pared by 0 bases and J by 0 bases, with 5 bases of the junction left unmatched.

The CDR3 DNA follows: TGCAGTGCCTTGAAGACTAGCGGTTCCTCCTACGAGCAGTACTTC. Its translation: CSALKTSGSSYEQYF. The chain has TRBV20-1 and TRBJ2-7; 9 positions match TRBD2. With 6 bases clipped from V and 0 bases from J, the junction kept 9 bases outside the gene matches. This CDR3 is built from 15 residues. Germline CDR1 reads DFQATT; CDR2 reads SNEGSKA (reference sequence).

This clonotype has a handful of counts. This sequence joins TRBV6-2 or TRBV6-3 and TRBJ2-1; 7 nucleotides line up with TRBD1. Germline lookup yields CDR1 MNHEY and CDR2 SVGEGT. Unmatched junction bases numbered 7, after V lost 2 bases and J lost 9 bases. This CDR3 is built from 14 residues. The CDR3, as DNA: TGTGCCAGCAGTTACACGACAGGGTCCGGTGAGCAGTTCTTC. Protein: CASSYTTGSGEQFF.

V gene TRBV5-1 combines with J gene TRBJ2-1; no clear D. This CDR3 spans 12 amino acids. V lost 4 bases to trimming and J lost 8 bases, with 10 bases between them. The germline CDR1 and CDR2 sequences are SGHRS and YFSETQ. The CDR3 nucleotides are TGCGCCAGCAGCATCCAAGGGCATGAGCAGTTCTTC. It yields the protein CASSIQGHEQFF.

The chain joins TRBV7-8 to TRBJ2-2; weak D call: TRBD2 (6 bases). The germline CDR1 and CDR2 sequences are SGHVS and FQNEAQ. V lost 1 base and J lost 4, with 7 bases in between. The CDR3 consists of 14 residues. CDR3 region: CASSLETSTGELFF. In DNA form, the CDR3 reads TGTGCCAGCAGCTTAGAGACTAGCACCGGGGAGCTGTTTTTT.

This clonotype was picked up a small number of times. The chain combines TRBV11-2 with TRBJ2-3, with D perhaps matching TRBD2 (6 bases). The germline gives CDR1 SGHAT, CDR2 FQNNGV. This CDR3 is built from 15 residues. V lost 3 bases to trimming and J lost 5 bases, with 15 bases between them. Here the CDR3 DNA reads TGTGCCAGCAGCTTCCGACTAGTAATTGGAGATACGCAGTATTTT. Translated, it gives CASSFRLVIGDTQYF.

CDR3 nucleotide sequence: TGTGCCAGCAGCCAGTGGGGAGAGACCCAGTACTTC. Protein: CASSQWGETQYF. The chain employs TRBV7-9 and TRBJ2-5; D unresolved. Per germline, CDR1 SEHNR and CDR2 FQNEAQ (reference sequence). The CDR3 spans 12 residues. V was pared by 5 bases and J by 4 bases, with 8 bases between.

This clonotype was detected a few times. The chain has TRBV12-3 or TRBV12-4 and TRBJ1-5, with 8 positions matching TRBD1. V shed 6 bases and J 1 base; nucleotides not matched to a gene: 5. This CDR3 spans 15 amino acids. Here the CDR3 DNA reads TGTGCCAGCAGCCAGGGGGCGTCAAGCAATCAGCCCCAGCATTTT. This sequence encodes CASSQGASSNQPQHF.

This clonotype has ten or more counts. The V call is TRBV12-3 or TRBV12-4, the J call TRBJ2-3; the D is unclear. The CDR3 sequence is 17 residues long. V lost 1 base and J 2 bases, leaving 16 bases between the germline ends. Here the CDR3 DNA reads TGTGCCAGCAGTTTAGTTGGCAGTGAATTCCTCACAGATACGCAGTATTTT. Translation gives CASSLVGSEFLTDTQYF.

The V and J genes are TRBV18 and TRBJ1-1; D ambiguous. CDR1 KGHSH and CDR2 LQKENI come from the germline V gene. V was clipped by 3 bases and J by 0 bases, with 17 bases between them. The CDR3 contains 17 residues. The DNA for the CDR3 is TGTGCCAGCTCACCTGGACTAGTTGGACGGATGAACACTGAAGCTTTCTTT. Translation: CASSPGLVGRMNTEAFF.

The CDR3 bases are TGTGCCATCTGTTTAATGGGGAGGGGGCTCAAATACTCCTACAATGAGCAGTTCTTC. It is translated as CAICLMGRGLKYSYNEQFF. The genes are TRBV12-3 or TRBV12-4 and TRBJ2-1, with D perhaps given as TRBD1 or TRBD2 (7 bases each). V lost 10 bases, J lost 0 bases, and 28 bases lay in between. CDR3 size: 19 residues.

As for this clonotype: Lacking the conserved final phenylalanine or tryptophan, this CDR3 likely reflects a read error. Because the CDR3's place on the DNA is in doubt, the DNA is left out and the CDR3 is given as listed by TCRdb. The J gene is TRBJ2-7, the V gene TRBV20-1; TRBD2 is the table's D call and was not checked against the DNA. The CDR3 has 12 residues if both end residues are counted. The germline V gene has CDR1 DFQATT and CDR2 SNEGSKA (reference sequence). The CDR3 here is CSARSPPGLLSY.

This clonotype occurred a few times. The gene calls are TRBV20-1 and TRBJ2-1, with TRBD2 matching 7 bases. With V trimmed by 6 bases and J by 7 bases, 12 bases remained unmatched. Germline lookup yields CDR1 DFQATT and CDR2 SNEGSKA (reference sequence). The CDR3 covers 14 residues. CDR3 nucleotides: TGCAGTGCCCGTCCCGGGACTATTTCGAATGAGCAGTTCTTC. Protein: CSARPGTISNEQFF.

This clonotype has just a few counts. CDR3 in amino acids: CASSLTYGNTEAFF. CDR3 coding DNA: TGCGCCAGCAGCTTGACATATGGGAACACTGAAGCTTTCTTT. V and J are TRBV5-1 and TRBJ1-1, with D uncertain. CDR1 SGHRS and CDR2 YFSETQ come from the germline V gene. The CDR3 totals 14 residues. Between the trimmed V and J ends, which lost 1 base and 1 base, there was a span of 8 bases.

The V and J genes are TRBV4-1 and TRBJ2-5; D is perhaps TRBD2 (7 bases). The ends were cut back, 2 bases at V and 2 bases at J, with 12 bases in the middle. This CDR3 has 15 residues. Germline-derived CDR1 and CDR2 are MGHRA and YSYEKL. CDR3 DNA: TGCGCCAGCAGCCAAACCGGGGGGCCACAAGAGACCCAGTACTTC. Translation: CASSQTGGPQETQYF.

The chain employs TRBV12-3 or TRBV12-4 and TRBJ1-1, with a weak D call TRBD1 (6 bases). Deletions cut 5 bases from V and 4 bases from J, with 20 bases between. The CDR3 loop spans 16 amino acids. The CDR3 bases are TGTGCCAGCAGTGGAGGACTCGAGCGGGGGGCCACTGAAGCTTTCTTT. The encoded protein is CASSGGLERGATEAFF.

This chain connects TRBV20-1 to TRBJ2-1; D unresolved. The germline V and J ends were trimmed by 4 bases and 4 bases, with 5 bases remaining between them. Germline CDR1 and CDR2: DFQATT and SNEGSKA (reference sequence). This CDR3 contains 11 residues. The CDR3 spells CSATQYNEQFF. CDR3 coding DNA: TGCAGTGCTACTCAGTACAATGAGCAGTTCTTC.

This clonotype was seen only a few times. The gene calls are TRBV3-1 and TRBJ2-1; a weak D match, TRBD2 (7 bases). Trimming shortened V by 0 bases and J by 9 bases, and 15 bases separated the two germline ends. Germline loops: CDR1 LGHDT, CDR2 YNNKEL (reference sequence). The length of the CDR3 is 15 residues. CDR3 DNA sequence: TGTGCCAGCAGCCAAGAAGGGGGGGCGTTTGGTGAGCAGTTCTTC. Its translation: CASSQEGGAFGEQFF.

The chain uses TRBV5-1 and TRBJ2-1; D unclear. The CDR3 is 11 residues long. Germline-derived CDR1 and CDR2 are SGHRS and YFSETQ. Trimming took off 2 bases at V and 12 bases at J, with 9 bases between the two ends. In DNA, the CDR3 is TGCGCCAGCAGCTTCGATCGTGGGCAGTTCTTC. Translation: CASSFDRGQFF.

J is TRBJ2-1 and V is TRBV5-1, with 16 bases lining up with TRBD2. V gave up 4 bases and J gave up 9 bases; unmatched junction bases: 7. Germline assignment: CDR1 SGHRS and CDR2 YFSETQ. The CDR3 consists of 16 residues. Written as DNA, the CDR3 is TGCGCCAGCAGCAGGGGACTAGCGGGAGGGTTCTCTGAGCAGTTCTTC. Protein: CASSRGLAGGFSEQFF.

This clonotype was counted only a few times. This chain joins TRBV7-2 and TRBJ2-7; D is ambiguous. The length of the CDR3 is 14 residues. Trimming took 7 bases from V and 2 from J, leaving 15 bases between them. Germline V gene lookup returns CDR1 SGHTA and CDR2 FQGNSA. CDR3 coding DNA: TGTGCCAGCACCCCCGGATCGGCGACCTACGAGCAGTACTTC. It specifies CASTPGSATYEQYF.

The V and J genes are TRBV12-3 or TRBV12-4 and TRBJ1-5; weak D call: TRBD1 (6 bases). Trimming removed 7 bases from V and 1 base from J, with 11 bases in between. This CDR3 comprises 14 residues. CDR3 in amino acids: CASTFRGSNQPQHF. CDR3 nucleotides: TGTGCCAGCACGTTTAGGGGGAGCAATCAGCCCCAGCATTTT.

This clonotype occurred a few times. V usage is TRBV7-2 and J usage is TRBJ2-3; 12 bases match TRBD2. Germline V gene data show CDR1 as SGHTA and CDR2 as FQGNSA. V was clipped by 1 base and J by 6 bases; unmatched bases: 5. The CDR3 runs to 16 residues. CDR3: CASSLELAGGRDTQYF. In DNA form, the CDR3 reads TGTGCCAGCAGCTTAGAGCTAGCGGGGGGGCGGGATACGCAGTATTTT. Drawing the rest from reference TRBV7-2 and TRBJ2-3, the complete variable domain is GAGVSQSPSNKVTEKGKDVELRCDPISGHTALYWYRQSLGQGLEFLIYFQGNSAPDKSGLPSDRFSAERTGGSVSTLTIQRTQQEDSAVYLCASSLELAGGRDTQYFGPGTRLTVL.

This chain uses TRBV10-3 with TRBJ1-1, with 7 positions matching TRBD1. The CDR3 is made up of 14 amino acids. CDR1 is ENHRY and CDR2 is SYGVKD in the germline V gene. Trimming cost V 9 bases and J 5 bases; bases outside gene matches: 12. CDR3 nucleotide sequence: TGTGCCATAGTGAGGGGGCCAGATTGGACTGAAGCTTTCTTT. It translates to CAIVRGPDWTEAFF.